The clone carrying this T cell receptor (beta chain) has a count of ten or more. Antigen unknown. This sample was taken from a study of Graves' ophthalmopathy and Graves' hyperthyroidism. Whole-study context: The stable label applied to hyperthyroidism with no ophthalmopathy within 18 months of follow-up. Study-wide results and caveats: Sensitivity reached 85% to 90% and specificity approximately 81% for a 13-signature model separating ophthalmopathy from stable hyperthyroidism. Detected in blood as well were most expanded thyroid clonotypes with frequency above 0.001.

The study amplified TCR beta CDR3 regions using RNA transcripts. Second-round multiplex PCR came after first-round RT-PCR with HTBI primers. One entry per CDR3 protein, called by TCRdb with MiXCR from the multiplex PCR reads. The sample includes around 1.1 million distinct CDR3 sequences, less than 45% of them seen just once. Trimming took off 5 bases at V and 4 bases at J, with 12 bases between the two ends. The germline V gene encodes CDR1 SEHNR and CDR2 FQNEAQ (reference sequence). This CDR3 spans 13 amino acids. In this cohort, patients with other autoimmune diseases, uncontrolled infections, pregnancy or lactation were excluded.

This chain connects TRBV7-9 to TRBJ2-7; D is unresolved. The specimen sequenced was peripheral blood or thyroid tissue (not recorded which). This TCR derives from an adult man with Graves' hyperthyroidism. This CDR3 reads CASSPARRYEQYF. In DNA, the CDR3 is TGTGCCAGCAGCCCCGCTCGGCGGTACGAGCAGTACTTC.